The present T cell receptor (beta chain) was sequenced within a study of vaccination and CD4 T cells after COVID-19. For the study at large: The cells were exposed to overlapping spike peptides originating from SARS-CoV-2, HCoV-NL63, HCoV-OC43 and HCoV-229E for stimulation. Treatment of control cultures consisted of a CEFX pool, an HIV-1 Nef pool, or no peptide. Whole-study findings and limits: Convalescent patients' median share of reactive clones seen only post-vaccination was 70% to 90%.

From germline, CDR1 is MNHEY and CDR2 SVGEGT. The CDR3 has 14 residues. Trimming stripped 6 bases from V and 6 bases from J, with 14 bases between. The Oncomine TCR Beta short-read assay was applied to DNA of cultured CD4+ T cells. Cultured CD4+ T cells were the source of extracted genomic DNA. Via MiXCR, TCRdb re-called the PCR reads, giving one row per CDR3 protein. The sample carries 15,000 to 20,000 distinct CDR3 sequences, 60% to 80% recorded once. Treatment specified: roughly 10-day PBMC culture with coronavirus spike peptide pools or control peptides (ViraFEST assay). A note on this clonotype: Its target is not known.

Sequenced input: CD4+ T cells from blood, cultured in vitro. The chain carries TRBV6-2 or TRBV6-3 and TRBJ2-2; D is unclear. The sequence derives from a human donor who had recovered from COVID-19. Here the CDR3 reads CASRMASSAGELFF. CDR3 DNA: TGTGCCAGCAGGATGGCCTCGAGCGCCGGGGAGCTGTTTTTT.